Given below is one T cell receptor beta chain in context. Its antigen is still unknown. Trimming took off 5 bases at V and 2 bases at J, with 14 bases between the two ends. Germline assignment: CDR1 SGHTA and CDR2 FQGNSA. The CDR3 covers 15 residues. TCRdb re-called the 5' RACE reads with MiXCR, one entry per CDR3 protein. The sample has more than 650,000 distinct CDR3 sequences; around 6.1% are singletons. This record belongs to a study of identical twins. Notes on the study in general: Cross-sectional statistical analysis, not tracking of the same donors, underpinned the conclusions.

The sample taken for sequencing was naive T cells sorted from blood. The receptor comes from a young man in good health. The rearrangement uses TRBV7-2 and TRBJ2-3, with D unclear. CDR3 amino acids: CASSPDLGNTDTQYF. CDR3 nucleotide sequence: TGTGCCAGCAGCCCTGACCTTGGAAACACAGATACGCAGTATTTT.